The text below deals with one TCR beta chain. Its antigen is still unknown. Original processing methods: Differences in CDR3 between clinicopathological groups were drawn on to build a classifier intended to discriminate distant-metastatic papillary thyroid cancer patients. MiXCR was used by TCRdb to re-call the PCR reads. The V and J calls come from TCRdb's annotation, not from the publication. Of approximately 15,000 clones listed, roughly 24% were seen once; the top ten hold roughly 8%. This CDR3 is built from 15 residues. The germline V and J ends were trimmed by 3 bases and 2 bases, with 11 bases remaining between them. Germline V gene data show CDR1 as MGHRA and CDR2 as YSYEKL. This sample is part of a study of metastatic and nonmetastatic thyroid tumors. Study-level information: A comparison of repertoires was made across blood and tumor or nodule tissue from malignant and benign thyroid patients. General study points: Relative to benign nodules, malignant thyroid tumors were reportedly characterized by significantly elevated TCR beta diversity in blood and tumor.

Every patient underwent thyroid surgery untreated. The receptor was derived from a female donor with papillary thyroid cancer or a benign thyroid nodule (not recorded which). Some clones in this sample may be carry-over from other donors' samples. Input material: tumor tissue. The genes are TRBV4-1 and TRBJ1-3; D perhaps matches TRBD1 (5 bases). The CDR3 DNA reads TGCGCCAGCAGCCAGACCCGGGACCCTGGAAACACCATATATTTT. Translated: CASSQTRDPGNTIYF.